This passage covers 8 T cell receptor beta chains from one sample sequenced in a study of blood T cell repertoires in COVID-19. Here immunoSEQ multiplex PCR was the method, and the copy in TCRdb shows in-frame clones only, minus some. The sample consists of around 210,000 clones, just over 85% of them appearing once. Sequenced sample: peripheral blood. These receptors all come from a man younger than 30 with active or convalescent COVID-19.

The V call is TRBV5-1, the J call TRBJ1-1; D not certain. Trimming shortened V by 0 bases and J by 0 bases, and 6 bases separated the two germline ends. Germline CDR1 reads SGHRS; CDR2 reads YFSETQ. This CDR3 comprises 14 residues. The DNA of the CDR3 is TGCGCCAGCAGCTTGGCCAGTATGAACACTGAAGCTTTCTTT. Translation: CASSLASMNTEAFF.

The chain combines TRBV19 with TRBJ2-7; TRBD1 agrees at 7 bases. Looked up from germline, CDR1 is LNHDA and CDR2 is SQIVND (reference sequence). This CDR3 comprises 15 residues. With V trimmed by 3 bases and J by 2 bases, 7 bases remained unmatched. This chain's CDR3 is CASSILPGQTYEQYF. The CDR3 nucleotides read TGTGCCAGTAGTATCCTTCCGGGACAGACCTACGAGCAGTACTTC.

V gene TRBV5-6 combines with J gene TRBJ2-7; 9 positions match TRBD1. In germline, CDR1 is SGHDT, CDR2 YYEEEE. Trimming removed 8 bases from V and 0 bases from J; junction bases left unmatched: 6. The CDR3 runs 14 residues. CDR3: CASFGTGTSYEQYF. The DNA of the CDR3 is TGTGCCAGTTTCGGGACAGGGACCTCCTACGAGCAGTACTTC.

The chain couples TRBV18 to TRBJ2-1; TRBD2 matches 12 bases. Germline lookup yields CDR1 KGHSH and CDR2 LQKENI. The CDR3 extends over 19 amino acids. J was trimmed by 9 bases and V by 3 bases; bases with no gene match: 18. CDR3 DNA: TGTGCCAGCTCACCGACTTGGCTAGCGGGAGGGCCCTCTCGTCCTGAGCAGTTCTTC. Translated: CASSPTWLAGGPSRPEQFF.

The genes are TRBV20-1 and TRBJ2-7; TRBD2 matches at 12 bases. J gave up 6 bases and V 3 bases, and 6 bases lay outside the gene matches. Germline CDR1 and CDR2: DFQATT and SNEGSKA (reference sequence). The CDR3 length is 14 residues. CDR3 bases: TGCAGTGCTAGTCGACTAGCGGGAGTTAGCGAGCAGTACTTC. It encodes CSASRLAGVSEQYF.

V is TRBV2 and J is TRBJ2-1, with D possibly being TRBD2 (6 bases). V was shortened by 2 bases and J by 3 bases, with 17 bases between the two germline ends. Looked up from germline, CDR1 is SNHLY and CDR2 is FYNNEI. The CDR3 totals 17 residues. The CDR3 sequence: CASSEKFPTSSYNEQFF. In nucleotides, the CDR3 is TGTGCCAGCAGTGAAAAGTTCCCTACTAGCAGCTACAATGAGCAGTTCTTC.

This sequence joins TRBV11-2 and TRBJ1-2; D remains unclear. Looked up from germline, CDR1 is SGHAT and CDR2 is FQNNGV. V was cut by 2 bases and J by 5 bases, with 15 bases left in between. This CDR3 is 15 amino acids long. CDR3 nucleotide sequence: TGTGCCAGCAGCTTATCCAATGCCCCACTATATGGCTACACCTTC. Translated, it gives CASSLSNAPLYGYTF.

The genes are TRBV11-2 and TRBJ2-5, with 7 bases fitting TRBD2. V lost 5 bases to trimming and J lost 5 bases; unmatched junction nucleotides: 11. The germline V gene has CDR1 SGHAT and CDR2 FQNNGV. This CDR3 is built from 15 residues. In nucleotides, the CDR3 is TGTGCCAGCAGCCTAGGGCGGGGGTATGAGGAGACCCAGTACTTC. The encoded protein is CASSLGRGYEETQYF.